The subject of this entry is one TCR beta chain. This clonotype was counted ten times or more. Its target antigen remains unknown. Per-base qualities were not stored, and no clone one base away is much larger. This sample was taken from a study of T-cell memory formation after mild COVID-19 listed by TCRdb under 2021. With respect to the entire study: TCR sequence clusters from the two donors were found to be largely donor specific. T-cell clones expanding and contracting after mild COVID-19 in two donors were tracked by longitudinal TCRalpha and TCRbeta repertoire sequencing. The cohort comprised two young, previously healthy adult volunteers, one female and one male. General findings and caveats noted by the study authors: Whether the second-wave clones peaking on day 37 were SARS-CoV-2 specific was not confirmed. From day 15 to 85, contracting clones showed balanced CD4/CD8 phenotypes, whereas a second wave of clones that expanded from day 15 to 37 leaned towards CD4+. Some responding clones were detected in pre-infection memory, which suggested that pre-existing cross-reactive memory T cells had joined the SARS-CoV-2 response. Contracting CD4+ clones were located mainly in the CM and EM memory subsets, whereas CD8+ clones were found to be enriched in EMRA. The study included only a couple of mild cases, and larger cohorts that include severe cases with pre-infection samples were judged to be necessary.

Ficoll-Paque density gradient centrifugation was used to isolate PBMCs. The sequencer was an Illumina NovaSeq 6000. cDNA libraries for TCRalpha and TCRbeta were prepared by 5'RACE using constant-segment primers, with sample barcodes and unique molecular identifiers added. Trizol reagent was used to extract RNA from every sample. Library amplification was performed in two PCR steps, and a second sample barcode and Illumina TruSeq adapters were introduced in the second step. The libraries were sequenced on an Illumina NovaSeq using 2 x 150 bp paired-end reads. The source study handled its data this way. Reads were demultiplexed and collapsed into UMI-guided consensus sequences with migec v1.2.7. Using mixcr v2.1.11, UMI consensuses were aligned to TRA and TRB V and J templates and then assembled into clonotypes. A clonotype was counted as expanded or contracted only if both edgeR and NoisET called the change significant, with noise models trained on biological replicates. For edgeR calls, the cutoffs were a false discovery rate-adjusted p below 0.01 and a log2 fold-change threshold of 1. As an exploratory analysis of dynamics, PCA with hierarchical clustering was applied to max-normalized trajectories of the 1000 most abundant clonotypes. Separately sequenced CD4+ and CD8+ repertoires were used to assign the CD4 or CD8 phenotype of responding clones. The public reads were quality trimmed at Q25 with fastp and then assembled into clones with MiXCR by TCRdb, keeping productive beta chains. For every CDR3 protein sequence, its rows merge into one entry that carries the most common genes and DNA. None of the V and J calls come from the authors' own analysis; TCRdb made them. This sample is represented by about 440,000 distinct CDR3 sequences; roughly 20% of them were singletons. Approximately 8.4% of the sample is in the top ten clones.

Sequencing was performed on PBMCs or a T cell subset sorted from them (not recorded which). The clonotype comes from an adult woman who had mild COVID-19 (a few samples of this study predate the infection). The sample titles of this study are shuffled in the database, so cell type and time point are left out; the donor was told from shared clones.

The CDR3: CASRIPRFPQETQYF. The nucleotide sequence reads TGTGCCAGCCGCATACCCCGTTTCCCCCAAGAGACCCAGTACTTC. The chain is encoded by TRBV6-5 joined to TRBJ2-5, with no reliable assignment of the D segment. CDR3 length: 15 amino acids, cysteine to phenylalanine. CDR3 DNA is the only sequence kept; it has 45 bases, read in frame from the first base. The germline V gene sets CDR1 to MNHEY and CDR2 to SVGAGI. The trim is 8 bases for V and 1 base for J, with a gap of 17 bases between the germline ends.